This TCR beta chain is drawn from a study of cytomegalovirus exposure and HLA in healthy donors. On this clone itself: Its antigen is as yet unknown.

Germline values: CDR1 MNHEY, CDR2 SMNVEV (reference sequence). This CDR3 comprises 14 residues. V lost 3 bases, J lost 2 bases, and 10 bases lay in between. In the PCR, 60 Vbeta and 13 Jbeta primers were used. Produced via immunoSEQ multiplex PCR; TCRdb's table is partial and in-frame only. Of under 200,000 clones listed, around 64% are singletons. Study-wide points: The study flagged approximately 180 TCR beta chains as cytomegalovirus-associated. The majority of CMV-associated TCR beta chains were reported as apparently HLA-restricted in a later analysis. For cytomegalovirus status, the classifier reportedly gave diagnoses with high specificity and sensitivity.

The receptor was isolated from a woman aged 25 to 45 in good health and CMV-seronegative. V usage is TRBV27 and J usage is TRBJ2-5; weak D call: TRBD2 (5 bases). Specimen: PBMCs. In DNA form, the CDR3 reads TGTGCCAGCAGTTTCTGGGGAGAACAAGAGACCCAGTACTTC. Translated, it gives CASSFWGEQETQYF.